This T cell receptor (beta chain) was recovered during a study of shared clonotypes between healthy human individuals. Study-level points and caveats: Non-shared clonotypes displayed generation probabilities falling below those of clonotypes present in all four donors.

This table comes from immunoSEQ multiplex PCR, and its TCRdb copy is limited to in-frame clones, with some not included. The sample records 2 million to 2.5 million clones, around 95% being singletons. The CDR3 has 13 residues. V was clipped by 5 bases and J by 0 bases, with 7 bases between them. Germline V CDR1 and CDR2: MNHEY, SVGAGI. Remarks on this clone: Antigen unknown.

A split of CD4+ cells into CD45RA+ naive and CD45RA-negative memory subsets was performed. The sample consisted of naive CD4+ T cells sorted from blood. Subset given: CD45RA+ positively selected. This clonotype was obtained from a man between 18 and 35 years old in good health. The chain couples TRBV6-5 to TRBJ1-1; a weak D match, TRBD1 (6 bases). The DNA for the CDR3 is TGTGCCAGCAGTGGACAGCTGAACACTGAAGCTTTCTTT. It is translated as CASSGQLNTEAFF.